This TCR beta chain was identified in a study of T cells in Graves' hyperthyroidism and ophthalmopathy. Looking at the study overall: Prior to any treatment, at the point of initial diagnosis, peripheral blood was collected.

Amplified TCR beta CDR3 regions came from RNA transcripts. Using the HTBI primer set, a first-round RT-PCR was run on the TCR CDR3. TCRdb fed the multiplex PCR reads into MiXCR, producing one record per CDR3 protein. The sample has approximately 370,000 distinct CDR3 sequences; 15% are singletons. Orbital computed tomography, thyroid ultrasound, serum thyroxine and TRAb, and clinical symptoms together informed the diagnoses. An approximately 10 ml volume of fresh peripheral blood provided the PBMCs. This clonotype has at least ten counts. Its antigen is currently unknown. Germline loops: CDR1 MNHEY, CDR2 SMNVEV (reference sequence). The CDR3 totals 17 residues. Germline trimming cut 3 bases from V and 2 bases from J; bases unmatched to any gene: 11. General observations from the study: Appearing also in blood were most of the thyroid clonotypes expanded above 0.001.

The sequenced sample consisted of blood. The sequence was obtained from a woman in her thirties with Graves' hyperthyroidism. The chain employs TRBV27 and TRBJ1-2; 8 nucleotides line up with TRBD1. CDR3 sequence reads: CASSFSGQGRVNYGYTF. CDR3 sequence (DNA): TGTGCCAGCAGTTTTTCCGGACAGGGTAGGGTGAACTATGGCTACACCTTC.